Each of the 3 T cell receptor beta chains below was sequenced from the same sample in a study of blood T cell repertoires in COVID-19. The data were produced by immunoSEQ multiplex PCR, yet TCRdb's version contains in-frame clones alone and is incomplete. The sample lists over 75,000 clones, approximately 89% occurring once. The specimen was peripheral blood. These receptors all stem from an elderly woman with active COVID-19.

The CDR3 nucleotides read TGTGCCAGTAGTATAAAGGCGGGACTAGCGGGGAGCACAGATACGCAGTATTTT. This sequence encodes CASSIKAGLAGSTDTQYF. This chain connects TRBV19 to TRBJ2-3; 13 bases fit TRBD2. The CDR3 has 18 amino acids. V shed 2 bases, J shed 0 bases, and the junction held 5 bases outside the gene matches. The V gene's germline CDR1 is LNHDA and CDR2 SQIVND (reference sequence).

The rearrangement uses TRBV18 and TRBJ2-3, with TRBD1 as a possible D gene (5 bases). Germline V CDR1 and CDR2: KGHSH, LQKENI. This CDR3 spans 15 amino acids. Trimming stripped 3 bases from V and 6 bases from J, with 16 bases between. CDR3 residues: CASSPVYISGDTQYF. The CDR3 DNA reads TGTGCCAGCTCACCCGTTTACATCTCAGGGGATACGCAGTATTTT.

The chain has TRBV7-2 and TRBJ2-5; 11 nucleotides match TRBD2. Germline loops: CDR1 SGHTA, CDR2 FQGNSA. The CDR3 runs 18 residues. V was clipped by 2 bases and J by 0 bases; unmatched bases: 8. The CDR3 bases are TGTGCCAGCAGCTTATTCGCCATGACTAGCGGGAACCAAGAGACCCAGTACTTC. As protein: CASSLFAMTSGNQETQYF.